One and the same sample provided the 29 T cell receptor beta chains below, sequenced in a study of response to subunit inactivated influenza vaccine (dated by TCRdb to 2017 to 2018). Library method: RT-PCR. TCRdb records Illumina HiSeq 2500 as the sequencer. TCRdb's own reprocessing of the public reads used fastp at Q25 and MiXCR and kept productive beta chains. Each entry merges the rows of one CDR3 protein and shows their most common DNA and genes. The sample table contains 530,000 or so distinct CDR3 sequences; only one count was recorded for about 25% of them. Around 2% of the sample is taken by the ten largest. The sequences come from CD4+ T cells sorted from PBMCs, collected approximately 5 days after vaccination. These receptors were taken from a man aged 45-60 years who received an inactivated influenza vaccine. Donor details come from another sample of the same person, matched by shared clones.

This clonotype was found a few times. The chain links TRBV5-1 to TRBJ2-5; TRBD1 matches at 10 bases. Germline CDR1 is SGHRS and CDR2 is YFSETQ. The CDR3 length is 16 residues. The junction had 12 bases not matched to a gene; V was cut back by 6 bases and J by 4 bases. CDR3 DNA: TGCGCCAGCAACCCCTCCAGGACAGGGGGTGCAGAGACCCAGTACTTC. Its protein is CASNPSRTGGAETQYF. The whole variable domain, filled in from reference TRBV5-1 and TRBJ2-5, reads KAGVTQTPRYLIKTRGQQVTLSCSPISGHRSVSWYQQTPGQGLQFLFEYFSETQRNKGNFPGRFSGRQFSNSRSEMNVSTLELGDSALYLCASNPSRTGGAETQYFGPGTRLLVL.

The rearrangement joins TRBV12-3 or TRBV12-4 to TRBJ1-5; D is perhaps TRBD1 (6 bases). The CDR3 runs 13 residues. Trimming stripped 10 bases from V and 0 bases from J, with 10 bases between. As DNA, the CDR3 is TGTGCCATCTCACAGGGTAGCAATCAGCCCCAGCATTTT. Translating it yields CAISQGSNQPQHF.

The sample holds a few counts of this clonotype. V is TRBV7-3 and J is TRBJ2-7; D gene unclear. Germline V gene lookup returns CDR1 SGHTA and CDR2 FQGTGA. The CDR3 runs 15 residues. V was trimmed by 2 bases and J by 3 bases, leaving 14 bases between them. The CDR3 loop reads CASSLEPSMGYEQYF. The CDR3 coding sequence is TGTGCCAGCAGCTTAGAACCGTCGATGGGCTACGAGCAGTACTTC.

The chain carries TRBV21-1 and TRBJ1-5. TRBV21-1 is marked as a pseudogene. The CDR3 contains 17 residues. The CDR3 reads CASSNRFGCEGNQPQHF. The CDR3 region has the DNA TGTGCCAGCAGCAACCGTTTCGGGTGCGAGGGCAATCAGCCCCAGCATTTT.

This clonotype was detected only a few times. CDR3 sequence: CSASDRDTYNSPLHF. CDR3 sequence (DNA): TGCAGTGCTAGCGACAGGGATACCTATAATTCACCCCTCCACTTT. This rearrangement joins TRBV20-1 to TRBJ1-6; 7 nucleotides line up with TRBD1. CDR1 DFQATT and CDR2 SNEGSKA come from the germline V gene (reference sequence). The junction had 4 bases not matched to a gene; V was cut back by 3 bases and J by 2 bases. CDR3 length: 15 amino acids.

Here the CDR3 DNA reads TGTGCCAGCAGCTTAACGTACGAGGGAACCGGGGAGCTGTTTTTT. This translates into CASSLTYEGTGELFF. The chain recombines TRBV7-3 with TRBJ2-2; tentative D call: TRBD2 (5 bases). CDR1 and CDR2 from the germline V gene are SGHTA and FQGTGA. The CDR3 runs 15 residues. V was cut by 0 bases and J by 5 bases, with 10 bases left in between.

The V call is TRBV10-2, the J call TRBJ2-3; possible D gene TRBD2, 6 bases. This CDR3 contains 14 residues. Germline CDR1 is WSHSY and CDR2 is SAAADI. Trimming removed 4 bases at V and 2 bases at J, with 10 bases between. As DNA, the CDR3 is TGCGCCAGCAGTGTACTAGCTAACACAGATACGCAGTATTTT. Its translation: CASSVLANTDTQYF.

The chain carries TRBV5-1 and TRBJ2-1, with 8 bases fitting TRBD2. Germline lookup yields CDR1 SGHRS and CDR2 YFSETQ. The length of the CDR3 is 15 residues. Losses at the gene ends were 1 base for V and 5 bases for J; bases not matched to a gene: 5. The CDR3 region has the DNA TGCGCCAGCAGCTTGATCGGGAGGGCCCACAATGAGCAGTTCTTC. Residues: CASSLIGRAHNEQFF.

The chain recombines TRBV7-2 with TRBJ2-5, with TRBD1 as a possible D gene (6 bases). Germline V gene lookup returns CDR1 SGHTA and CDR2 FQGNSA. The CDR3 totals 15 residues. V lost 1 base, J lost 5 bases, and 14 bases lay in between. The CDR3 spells CASSLGTASFETQYF. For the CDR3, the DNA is TGTGCCAGCAGCTTAGGGACAGCCTCCTTTGAGACCCAGTACTTC. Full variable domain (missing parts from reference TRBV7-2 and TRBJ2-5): GAGVSQSPSNKVTEKGKDVELRCDPISGHTALYWYRQSLGQGLEFLIYFQGNSAPDKSGLPSDRFSAERTGGSVSTLTIQRTQQEDSAVYLCASSLGTASFETQYFGPGTRLLVL.

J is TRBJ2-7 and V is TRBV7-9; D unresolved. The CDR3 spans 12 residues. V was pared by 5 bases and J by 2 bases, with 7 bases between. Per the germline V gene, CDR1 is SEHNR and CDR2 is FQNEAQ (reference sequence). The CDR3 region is CASSPPAYEQYF. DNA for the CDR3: TGTGCCAGCAGCCCCCCGGCCTACGAGCAGTACTTC.

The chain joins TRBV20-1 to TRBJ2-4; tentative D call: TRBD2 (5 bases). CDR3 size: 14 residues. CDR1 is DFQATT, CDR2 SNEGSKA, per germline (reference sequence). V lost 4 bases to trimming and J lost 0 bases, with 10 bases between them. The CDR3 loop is CSATEGLAKNIQYF. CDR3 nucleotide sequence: TGCAGTGCTACAGAGGGCCTAGCCAAAAACATTCAGTACTTC.

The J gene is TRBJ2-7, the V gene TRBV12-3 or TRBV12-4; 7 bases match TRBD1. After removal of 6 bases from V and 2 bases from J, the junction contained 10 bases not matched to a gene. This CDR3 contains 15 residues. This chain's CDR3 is CASSFQTGLPYEQYF. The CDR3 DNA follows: TGTGCCAGCAGCTTTCAGACAGGGCTACCCTACGAGCAGTACTTC.

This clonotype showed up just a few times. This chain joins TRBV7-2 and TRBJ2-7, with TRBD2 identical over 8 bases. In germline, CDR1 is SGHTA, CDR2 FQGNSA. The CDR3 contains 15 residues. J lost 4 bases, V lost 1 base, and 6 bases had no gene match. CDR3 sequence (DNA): TGTGCCAGCAGCTTAGTCCGGGAGGGCCCTTACGAGCAGTACTTC. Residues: CASSLVREGPYEQYF.

CDR3 protein: CSVEKAGTSKPQYF. The CDR3 DNA reads TGCAGCGTTGAGAAGGCCGGGACTAGCAAACCCCAGTACTTC. The rearrangement uses TRBV29-1 and TRBJ2-5; TRBD2 aligns across 9 bases. Germline V lookup: CDR1 SQVTM, CDR2 ANQGSEA. The CDR3 is 14 residues long. J was trimmed by 9 bases and V by 3 bases; bases with no gene match: 11.

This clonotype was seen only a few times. CDR3 DNA sequence: TGCGCCAGCAGCTTGTCCGACCCAGGCTACGAGCAGTACTTC. The encoded protein is CASSLSDPGYEQYF. The rearrangement links TRBV5-1 to TRBJ2-7, with unresolved D. CDR1 is SGHRS and CDR2 is YFSETQ in the germline V gene. V was shortened by 1 base and J by 3 bases, with 11 bases between the two germline ends. The length of the CDR3 is 14 residues.

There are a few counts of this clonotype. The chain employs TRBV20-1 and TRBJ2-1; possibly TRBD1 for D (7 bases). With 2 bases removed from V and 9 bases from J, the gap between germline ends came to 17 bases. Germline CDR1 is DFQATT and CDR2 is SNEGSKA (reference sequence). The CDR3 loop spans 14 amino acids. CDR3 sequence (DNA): TGCAGTGCTAGAAAGCAGGGGGGTAAGCGTGAGCAGTTCTTC. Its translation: CSARKQGGKREQFF.

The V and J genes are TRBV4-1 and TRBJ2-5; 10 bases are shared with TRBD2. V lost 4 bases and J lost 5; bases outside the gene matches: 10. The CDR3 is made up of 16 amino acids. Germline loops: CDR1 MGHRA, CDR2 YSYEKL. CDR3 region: CASSPLLAGLRETQYF. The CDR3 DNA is TGCGCCAGCAGCCCCTTACTAGCGGGGCTGAGGGAGACCCAGTACTTC.

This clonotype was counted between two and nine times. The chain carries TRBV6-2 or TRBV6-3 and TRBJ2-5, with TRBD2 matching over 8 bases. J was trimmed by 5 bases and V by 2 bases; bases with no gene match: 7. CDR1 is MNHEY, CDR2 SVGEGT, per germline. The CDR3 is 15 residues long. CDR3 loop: CASSYRREAWETQYF. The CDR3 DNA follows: TGTGCCAGCAGTTACAGGCGGGAGGCCTGGGAGACCCAGTACTTC.

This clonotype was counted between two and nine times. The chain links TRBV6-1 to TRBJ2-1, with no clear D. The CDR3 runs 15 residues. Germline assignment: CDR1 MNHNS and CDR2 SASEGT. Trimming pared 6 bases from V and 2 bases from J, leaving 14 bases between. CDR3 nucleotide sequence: TGTGCCAGCAGCTTGCCCGGGTCCCCCTACAATGAGCAGTTCTTC. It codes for CASSLPGSPYNEQFF.

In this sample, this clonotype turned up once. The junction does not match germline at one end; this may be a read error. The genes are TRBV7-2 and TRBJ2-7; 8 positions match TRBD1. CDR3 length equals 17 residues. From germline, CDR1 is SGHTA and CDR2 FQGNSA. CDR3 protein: CASSPRTGLVSAYEQDF. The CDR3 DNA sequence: TGTGCCAGCAGCCCACGGACAGGGTTAGTATCAGCCTACGAGCAGGACTTC.

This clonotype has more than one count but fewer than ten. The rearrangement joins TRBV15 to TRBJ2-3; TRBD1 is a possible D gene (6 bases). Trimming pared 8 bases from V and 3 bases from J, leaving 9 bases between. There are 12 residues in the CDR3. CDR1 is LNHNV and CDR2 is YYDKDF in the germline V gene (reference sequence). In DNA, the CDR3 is TGTGCCACCGGGCAGGGGACAGATACGCAGTATTTT. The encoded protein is CATGQGTDTQYF.

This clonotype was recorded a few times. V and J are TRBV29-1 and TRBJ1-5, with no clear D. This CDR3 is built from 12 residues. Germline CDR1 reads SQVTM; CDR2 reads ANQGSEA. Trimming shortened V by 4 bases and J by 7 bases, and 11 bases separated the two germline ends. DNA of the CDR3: TGCAGCGTTGCGTCCTTGGGGCAGCCCCAGCATTTT. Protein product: CSVASLGQPQHF.

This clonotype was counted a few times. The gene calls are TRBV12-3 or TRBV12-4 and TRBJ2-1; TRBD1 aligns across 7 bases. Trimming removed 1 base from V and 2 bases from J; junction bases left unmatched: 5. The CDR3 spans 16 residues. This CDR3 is CASSLERGQTYNEQFF. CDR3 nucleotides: TGTGCCAGCAGTTTAGAGAGGGGACAGACCTACAATGAGCAGTTCTTC.

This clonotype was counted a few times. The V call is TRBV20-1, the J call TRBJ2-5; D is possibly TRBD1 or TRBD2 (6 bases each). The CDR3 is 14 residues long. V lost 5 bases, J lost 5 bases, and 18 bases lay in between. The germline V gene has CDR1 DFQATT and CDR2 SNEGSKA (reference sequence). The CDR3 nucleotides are TGCAGTGCTCGCCGGGGGCAGGGGAGGGAGACCCAGTACTTC. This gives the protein CSARRGQGRETQYF.

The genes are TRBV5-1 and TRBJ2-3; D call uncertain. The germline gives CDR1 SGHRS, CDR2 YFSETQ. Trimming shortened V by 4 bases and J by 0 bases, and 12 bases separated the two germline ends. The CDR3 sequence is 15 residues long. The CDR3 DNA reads TGCGCCAGCAGCCTGGCGATCACTAGCACAGATACGCAGTATTTT. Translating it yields CASSLAITSTDTQYF. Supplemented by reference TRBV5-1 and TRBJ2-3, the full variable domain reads KAGVTQTPRYLIKTRGQQVTLSCSPISGHRSVSWYQQTPGQGLQFLFEYFSETQRNKGNFPGRFSGRQFSNSRSEMNVSTLELGDSALYLCASSLAITSTDTQYFGPGTRLTVL.

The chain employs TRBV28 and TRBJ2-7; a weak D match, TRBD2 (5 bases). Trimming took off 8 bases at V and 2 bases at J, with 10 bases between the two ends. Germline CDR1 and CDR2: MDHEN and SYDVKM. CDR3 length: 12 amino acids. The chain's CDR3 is CASREGPYEQYF. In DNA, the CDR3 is TGTGCCAGCCGAGAGGGTCCCTACGAGCAGTACTTC.

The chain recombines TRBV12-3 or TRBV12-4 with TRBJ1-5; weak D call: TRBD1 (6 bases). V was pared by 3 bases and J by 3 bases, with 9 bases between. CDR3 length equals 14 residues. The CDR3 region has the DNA TGTGCCAGCAGTTTTGGGACAATCAATCAGCCCCAGCATTTT. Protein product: CASSFGTINQPQHF.

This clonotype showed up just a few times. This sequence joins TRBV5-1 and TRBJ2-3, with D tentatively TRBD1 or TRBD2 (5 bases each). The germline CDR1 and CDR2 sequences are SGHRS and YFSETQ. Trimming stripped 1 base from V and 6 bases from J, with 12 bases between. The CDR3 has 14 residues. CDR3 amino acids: CASSLQRGGDTQYF. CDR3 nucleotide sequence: TGCGCCAGCAGCTTGCAACGGGGCGGGGATACGCAGTATTTT.

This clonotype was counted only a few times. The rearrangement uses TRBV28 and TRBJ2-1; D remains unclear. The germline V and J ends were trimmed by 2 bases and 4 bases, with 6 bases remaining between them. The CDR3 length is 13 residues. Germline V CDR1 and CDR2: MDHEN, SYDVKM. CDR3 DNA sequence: TGTGCCAGCAGTTTAAAACTGTACAATGAGCAGTTCTTC. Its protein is CASSLKLYNEQFF.